The rows below give T cell receptor beta chains drawn from one sample of a study of technical replicates of blood from a few donors. Method: immunoSEQ multiplex PCR; TCRdb's copy keeps in-frame clones and lacks some. This sample has some 80,000 clones, with approximately 94% found just once. The sample consisted of T cells isolated from PBMCs. The receptor set was obtained from a human donor in good health. CDR3s include the opening cysteine and the closing phenylalanine or tryptophan. Each record gives: J gene, clone size, V gene, D gene, CDR3 DNA, CDR3 protein. A D gene is named only where the DNA matches it firmly. Not all rows give a size; the values are once, few, many and, for expanded clones, a class.

>TRBJ1-5|.|TRBV21-1|.
TGTGCCAGCAGCAAAGATAAGAGGGGGTCAGGGGGTAATCAGCCCCAGCATTTT
CASSKDKRGSGGNQPQHF
>TRBJ2-1|.|TRBV29-1|TRBD2
TGCAGCGTGACGGGGGGTCCCCCATCCTACAATGAGCAGTTCTTC
CSVTGGPPSYNEQFF
>TRBJ2-7|.|TRBV9|TRBD2
TGTGCCAGCAGCGTAGGTTGGAGCGGGAGCTACGAGCAGTACTTC
CASSVGWSGSYEQYF
>TRBJ1-4|.|TRBV14|.
TGTGCCAGCAGCCAAGGGGCAGCAACTAATGAAAAACTGTTTTTT
CASSQGAATNEKLFF
>TRBJ2-2|.|TRBV6-5|TRBD2
TGTGCCAGCAGTCGACTAGCGGGATCCGGGGAGCTGTTTTTT
CASSRLAGSGELFF
>TRBJ2-2|.|TRBV19|.
TGTGCCAGTCGCGGACACTACGCGAACACCGGGGAGCTGTTTTTT
CASRGHYANTGELFF
>TRBJ1-3|.|TRBV10-3|.
TGTGCCATCAGTGAGTCTGGCTTCGAGAGGGACACCATATATTTT
CAISESGFERDTIYF
>TRBJ2-7|.|TRBV28|TRBD2
TGTGCCAGCAGTTTTAGCCGGGAGGGCCGAGACGAGCAGTACTTC
CASSFSREGRDEQYF
>TRBJ1-4|once|TRBV27|.
TGTGCCAGCAGTTCTCGTCGGGGTACTGAAAAACTGTTTTTT
CASSSRRGTEKLFF
>TRBJ1-1|.|TRBV28|TRBD1
TGTGCCAGCAGTTTGTTTTACAGGGGCACTGAAGCTTTCTTT
CASSLFYRGTEAFF
>TRBJ2-1|.|TRBV11-1|.
TGTGCCAGCAGCTTAGAAAATTTGGCCCCGAATGAGCAGTTCTTC
CASSLENLAPNEQFF
>TRBJ2-7|.|TRBV7-9|TRBD1
TGTGCCAGCAGCGCCCGGGACAGGGTTGGCGAGCAGTACTTC
CASSARDRVGEQYF
>TRBJ2-5|.|TRBV5-1|.
TGCGCCAGCAGCCCGCAGAACCAAGAGACCCAGTACTTC
CASSPQNQETQYF
>TRBJ2-7|.|TRBV7-3|TRBD1
TGTGCCAGTTCCGGGACAGGGGCCTACGAGCAGTACTTC
CASSGTGAYEQYF
>TRBJ1-3|.|TRBV4-2|.
TGTGCCAGCAGCCTCAGGGATGATTCTGGAAACACCATATATTTT
CASSLRDDSGNTIYF
>TRBJ2-2|.|TRBV10-3|TRBD2
TGTGCCATCGGCGCCGGGACTAGCACTTCTGCCGGGGAGCTGTTTTTT
CAIGAGTSTSAGELFF
>TRBJ2-1|.|TRBV9|.
TGTGCCAGCAGCGTAGCTCCCGCGTCCTCGCTCTACAATGAGCAGTTCTTC
CASSVAPASSLYNEQFF
>TRBJ2-3|.|TRBV7-9|.
TGTGCCAGCAGCCCCGCCCTAGCCTCCCGAGATACGCAGTATTTT
CASSPALASRDTQYF
>TRBJ2-1|.|TRBV4-1|.
TGCGCCGAGGTCTGGGGCGCATACAATGAGCAGTTCTTC
CAEVWGAYNEQFF
>TRBJ2-3|.|TRBV6-5|.
TGTGCCAGCAGTTATTCGGGACTCACAGATACGCAGTATTTT
CASSYSGLTDTQYF
>TRBJ2-2|.|TRBV25-1|.
TGTGCCAGCAGTGAACAGTTGAAACCCGGGGAGCTGTTTTTT
CASSEQLKPGELFF
>TRBJ2-1|.|TRBV10-3|TRBD2
TGTGCCATCAGTGAGTTTCCTAGCGGGGTGAGCTCCTACAATGAGCAGTTCTTC
CAISEFPSGVSSYNEQFF
>TRBJ1-2|once|TRBV9|.
TGTGCCAGCAGCGTATCCATTGCTAACTATGGCTACACCTTC
CASSVSIANYGYTF
>TRBJ1-2|.|TRBV9|.
TGTGCCAGCAGCGGACGGGACAACGAGGCAGGCTACACCTTC
CASSGRDNEAGYTF
>TRBJ2-1|.|TRBV9|TRBD1
TGTGCCAGCAGCACATCAGGGGGCTCGTCCTACAATGAGCAGTTCTTC
CASSTSGGSSYNEQFF
>TRBJ2-7|.|TRBV19|.
TGTGCCAGTAGCCGGCAGGGAAGCGAGGACTACGAGCAGTACTTC
CASSRQGSEDYEQYF
>TRBJ2-1|.|TRBV9|.
TGTGCCAGCAGCGCAGATTACAATGAGCAGTTCTTC
CASSADYNEQFF
>TRBJ1-5|.|TRBV4-1|.
TGCGCCAGCAGCCAAGTGTACATTAGCAATCAGCCCCAGCATTTT
CASSQVYISNQPQHF
>TRBJ1-4|few|TRBV6-1|.
TGTGCCAGCAGTGAAGCGGTGGGGAGGGGTAATGAAAAACTGTTTTTT
CASSEAVGRGNEKLFF
>TRBJ2-7|.|TRBV7-9|TRBD2
TGTGCCAGCAGTGCTAGCGGGCCCTACGAGCAGTACTTC
CASSASGPYEQYF
>TRBJ1-5|.|TRBV19|.
TGTGCCAGTACCGATCGCCCGTACTATCAGCCCCAGCATTTT
CASTDRPYYQPQHF
>TRBJ2-1|.|TRBV5-1|TRBD2
TGCGCCAGCAGCTTCGGTAGCGGGAGCTACAATGAGCAGTTCTTC
CASSFGSGSYNEQFF
>TRBJ1-1|few|TRBV10-3|.
TGTGCCATCAGTGAGTCTGGAGTTGGCGACACTGAAGCTTTCTTT
CAISESGVGDTEAFF
>TRBJ2-3|.|TRBV23-1|TRBD2
TGCGCCAGCAGTCACATAGGACTAGCGGCAGATACGCAGTATTTT
CASSHIGLAADTQYF
>TRBJ2-1|.|TRBV19|TRBD2
TGTGCCAGTAGTATAGTCCCGGAACTAGCGGTCGGGGAACAGTTCTTC
CASSIVPELAVGEQFF
>TRBJ2-4|.|TRBV28|TRBD2
TGTGCCAGCAGCCCAATTCTAGCGGGAGGGCCGGGGACCAAAAACATTCAGTACTTC
CASSPILAGGPGTKNIQYF
>TRBJ1-1|.|TRBV12-5|.
TGTGCTAGTGGGCCTAATGCTTTCTTT
CASGPNAFF
>TRBJ1-2|.|TRBV4-3|.
TGCGCCAGCAGAGTGTTAATACAGGGCGTCTATGGCTACACCTTC
CASRVLIQGVYGYTF
>TRBJ2-3|once|TRBV7-3|.
TGTGCCAGCAGCTTAAGTACTAGCACAGATGCGCAGTATTTT
CASSLSTSTDAQYF
>TRBJ2-3|.|TRBV7-9|.
TGTGCCAGCAGTGGAGGGCGGGATACGCAGTATTTT
CASSGGRDTQYF
>TRBJ2-7|.|TRBV10-3|TRBD2
TGTGCCACGATTGTGGGGACTAGCGGGACTCCCTACGAGCAGTACTTC
CATIVGTSGTPYEQYF
>TRBJ2-3|.|TRBV5-1|TRBD2
TGCGCCAGCAGCACGGGACTAGCGGGATCGAAGGATACGCAGTATTTT
CASSTGLAGSKDTQYF
>TRBJ2-5|.|TRBV27|TRBD1
TGTGCCAGCAGTCCCTCACAGGGGAATCGGCAAGAGACCCAGTACTTC
CASSPSQGNRQETQYF
>TRBJ2-2|.|TRBV28|.
TGTGCCAGTTACTCCTCGAACACCGGGGAGCTGTTTTTT
CASYSSNTGELFF
>TRBJ1-3|.|TRBV4-1|.
TGCGCCAGCAGCCCACTTTCATACTCTGGAAACACCATATATTTT
CASSPLSYSGNTIYF
>TRBJ2-2|.|TRBV9|.
TGTGCCAGCAGCTTAGACCCAGGGGGGAGCACCGGGGAGCTGTTTTTT
CASSLDPGGSTGELFF
>TRBJ2-7|.|TRBV5-1|TRBD1
TGCGCCAGCAGCTTGAAGCGGACAGGGGGCGAGCAGTACTTC
CASSLKRTGGEQYF
>TRBJ2-6|.|TRBV18|.
TGTGCCAGCTCAAATAACATTTACTCTGGGGCCAACGTCCTGACTTTC
CASSNNIYSGANVLTF